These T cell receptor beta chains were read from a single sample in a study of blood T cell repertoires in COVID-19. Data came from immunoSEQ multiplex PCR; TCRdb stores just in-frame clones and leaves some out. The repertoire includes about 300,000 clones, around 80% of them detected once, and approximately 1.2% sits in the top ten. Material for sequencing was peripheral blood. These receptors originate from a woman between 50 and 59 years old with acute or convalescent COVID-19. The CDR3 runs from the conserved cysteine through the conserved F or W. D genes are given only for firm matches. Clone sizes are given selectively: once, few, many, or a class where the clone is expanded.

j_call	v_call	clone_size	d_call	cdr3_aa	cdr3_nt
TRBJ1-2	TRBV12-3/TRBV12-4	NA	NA	CASSLGAGRGYTF	TGTGCCAGCAGTTTAGGGGCTGGGCGTGGCTACACCTTC
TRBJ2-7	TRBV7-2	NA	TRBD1	CASSPNRDRGRNEQYF	TGTGCCAGCAGCCCAAACCGGGACAGGGGGCGTAACGAGCAGTACTTC
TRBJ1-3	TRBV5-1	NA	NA	CASSLTGSGNTIYF	TGCGCCAGCAGCTTAACAGGGTCTGGAAACACCATATATTTT
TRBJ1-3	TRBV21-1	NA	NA	CASSIRETPSGNTIYF	TGTGCCAGCAGCATTCGGGAGACCCCCTCTGGAAACACCATATATTTT
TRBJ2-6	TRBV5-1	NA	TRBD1	CASSFGQGAVGANVLTF	TGCGCCAGCAGCTTCGGGCAGGGGGCTGTTGGGGCCAACGTCCTGACTTTC
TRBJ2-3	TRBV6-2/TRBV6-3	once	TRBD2	CASSSTSGGRSNTQYF	TGTGCCAGCAGCTCGACTAGCGGAGGGCGTTCCAATACGCAGTATTTT
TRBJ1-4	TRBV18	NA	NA	CASSPPGLRGEKLFF	TGTGCCAGCTCACCTCCCGGCCTCCGGGGTGAAAAACTGTTTTTT
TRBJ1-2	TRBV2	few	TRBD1	CASSPGQAHHF	TGTGCCAGCAGTCCGGGACAGGCTCACCACTTC
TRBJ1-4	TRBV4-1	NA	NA	CASSQDPAGSATNEKLFF	TGCGCCAGCAGCCAAGATCCGGCAGGTAGCGCAACTAATGAAAAACTGTTTTTT
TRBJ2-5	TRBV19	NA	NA	CASKDSAGPEETQYF	TGTGCCAGTAAGGATTCGGCAGGGCCGGAAGAGACCCAGTACTTC
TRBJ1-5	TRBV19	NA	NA	CASSMVRGQPQHF	TGTGCCAGTAGTATGGTGAGGGGGCAGCCCCAGCATTTT
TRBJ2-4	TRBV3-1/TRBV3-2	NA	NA	CASSQDQLAKNIQYF	TGTGCCAGCAGCCAAGACCAACTAGCCAAAAACATTCAGTACTTC
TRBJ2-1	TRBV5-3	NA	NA	CARSATRGNGGAYNEQFF	TGTGCCAGAAGCGCCACTCGCGGGAATGGAGGGGCCTACAATGAGCAGTTCTTC
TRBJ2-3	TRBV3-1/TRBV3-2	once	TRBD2	CASSHGTRQTDTQYF	TGTGCCAGCAGCCATGGGACTAGGCAGACAGATACGCAGTATTTT
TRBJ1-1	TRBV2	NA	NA	CASSEELWEAFF	TGTGCCAGCAGTGAAGAGCTATGGGAGGCTTTCTTT
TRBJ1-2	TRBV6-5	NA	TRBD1	CASTTGTGDYGYTF	TGTGCCAGCACCACAGGGACAGGAGACTATGGCTACACCTTC
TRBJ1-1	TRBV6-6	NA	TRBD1	CASSSLRQGSNTEAFF	TGTGCCAGCAGTTCCCTTCGACAGGGTTCGAACACTGAAGCTTTCTTT
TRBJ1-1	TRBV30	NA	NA	CAWSVVRGTEAFF	TGTGCCTGGAGTGTAGTCAGGGGCACTGAAGCTTTCTTT
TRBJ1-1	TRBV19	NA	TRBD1	CASSAQGARTEAFF	TGTGCCAGTAGTGCACAGGGGGCGCGAACTGAAGCTTTCTTT
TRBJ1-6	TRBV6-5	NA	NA	CASRVTTDSPLHF	TGTGCCAGCAGAGTCACGACTGATTCACCCCTCCACTTT
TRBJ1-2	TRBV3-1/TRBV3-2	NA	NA	CASSHTDYGYTF	TGTGCCAGCAGCCACACAGACTATGGCTACACCTTC
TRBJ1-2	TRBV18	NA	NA	CASSPPQGRGGYGYTF	TGTGCCAGCTCACCACCGCAAGGCAGGGGTGGGTATGGCTACACCTTC
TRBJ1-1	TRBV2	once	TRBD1	CASNGAGGEAFF	TGTGCCAGCAATGGGGCAGGGGGTGAAGCTTTCTTT
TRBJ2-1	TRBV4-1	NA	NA	CASSTGVTYNEQFF	TGCGCCAGCAGCACGGGAGTTACCTACAATGAGCAGTTCTTC
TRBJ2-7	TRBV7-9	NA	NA	CASSLGEKQYF	TGTGCCAGCAGCTTAGGGGAGAAGCAGTACTTC
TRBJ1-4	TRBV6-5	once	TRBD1	CASRYYRDRSRLFF	TGTGCCAGCAGGTATTACCGGGACAGAAGCCGACTGTTTTTT
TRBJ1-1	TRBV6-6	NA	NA	CASSYAGDMNTEAFF	TGTGCCAGCAGTTACGCGGGGGACATGAACACTGAAGCTTTCTTT
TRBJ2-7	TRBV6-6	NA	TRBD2	CATKAGGPHEQYF	TGTGCCACCAAAGCGGGAGGGCCCCACGAGCAGTACTTC
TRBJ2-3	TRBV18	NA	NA	CASSPAWREGNKYF	TGTGCCAGCTCACCGGCCTGGCGGGAAGGGAATAAGTATTTT
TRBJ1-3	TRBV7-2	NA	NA	CASSTRDNSGNTIYF	TGTGCCAGCAGCACCCGGGACAACTCTGGAAACACCATATATTTT
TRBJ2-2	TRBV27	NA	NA	CASSLSPGLNGELFF	TGTGCCAGCAGTTTATCGCCGGGGTTGAACGGGGAGCTGTTTTTT
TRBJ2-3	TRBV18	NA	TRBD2	CASSPRGAGGADTQYF	TGTGCCAGCTCACCACGAGGGGCGGGAGGGGCAGATACGCAGTATTTT
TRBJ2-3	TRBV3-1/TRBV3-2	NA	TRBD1	CASSPGGGVDTQYF	TGTGCCAGCAGCCCAGGGGGTGGGGTAGATACGCAGTATTTT
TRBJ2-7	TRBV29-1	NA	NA	CSVGRPRGDYYEQYF	TGCAGCGTTGGGCGGCCCAGGGGGGATTACTACGAGCAGTACTTC